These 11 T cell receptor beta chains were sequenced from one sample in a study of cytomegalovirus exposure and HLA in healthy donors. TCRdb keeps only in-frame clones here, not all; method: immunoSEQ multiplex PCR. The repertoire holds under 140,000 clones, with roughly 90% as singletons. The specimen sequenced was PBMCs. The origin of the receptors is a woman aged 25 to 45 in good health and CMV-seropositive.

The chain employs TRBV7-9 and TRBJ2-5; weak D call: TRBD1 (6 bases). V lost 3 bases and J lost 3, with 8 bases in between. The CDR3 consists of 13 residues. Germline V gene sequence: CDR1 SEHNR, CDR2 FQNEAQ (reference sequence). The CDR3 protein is CASSFSGEETQYF. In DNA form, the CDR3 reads TGTGCCAGCAGCTTCTCAGGGGAAGAGACCCAGTACTTC.

The CDR3 loop is CASSQDLRETQYF. CDR3 sequence (DNA): TGCGCCAGCAGCCAAGATCTTCGGGAGACCCAGTACTTC. The chain uses TRBV4-3 and TRBJ2-5; no firm D call. Germline lookup yields CDR1 LGHNA and CDR2 YSLEER. V lost 0 bases, J lost 5 bases, and 7 bases lay in between. CDR3 length equals 13 residues.

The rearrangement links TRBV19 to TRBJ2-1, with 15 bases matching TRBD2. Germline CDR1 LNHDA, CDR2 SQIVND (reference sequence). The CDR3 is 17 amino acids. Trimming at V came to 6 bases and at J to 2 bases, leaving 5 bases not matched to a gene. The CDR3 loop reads CASRRTSGGDPYNEQFF. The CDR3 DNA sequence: TGTGCCAGTAGGCGGACTAGCGGGGGGGATCCCTACAATGAGCAGTTCTTC.

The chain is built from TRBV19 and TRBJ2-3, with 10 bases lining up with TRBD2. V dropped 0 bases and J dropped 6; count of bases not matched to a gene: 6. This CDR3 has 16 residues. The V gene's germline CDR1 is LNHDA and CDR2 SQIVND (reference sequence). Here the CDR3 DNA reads TGTGCCAGTAGTATAGATCTAGCGGGAGATGAGGATACGCAGTATTTT. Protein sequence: CASSIDLAGDEDTQYF.

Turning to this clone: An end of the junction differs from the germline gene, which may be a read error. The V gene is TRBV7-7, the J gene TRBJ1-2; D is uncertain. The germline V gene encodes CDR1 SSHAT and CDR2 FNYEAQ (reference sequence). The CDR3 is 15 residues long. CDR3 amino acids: CASSLMLYLLYGYTF. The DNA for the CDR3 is TGTGCTAGCAGCTTAATGCTCTACCTCCTCTATGGCTACACCTTC.

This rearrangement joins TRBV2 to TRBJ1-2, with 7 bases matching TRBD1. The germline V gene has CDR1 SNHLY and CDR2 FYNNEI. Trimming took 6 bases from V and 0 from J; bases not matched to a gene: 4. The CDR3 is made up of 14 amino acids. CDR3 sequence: CASRGQTTNYGYTF. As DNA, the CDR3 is TGTGCCAGCAGGGGACAGACCACTAACTATGGCTACACCTTC.

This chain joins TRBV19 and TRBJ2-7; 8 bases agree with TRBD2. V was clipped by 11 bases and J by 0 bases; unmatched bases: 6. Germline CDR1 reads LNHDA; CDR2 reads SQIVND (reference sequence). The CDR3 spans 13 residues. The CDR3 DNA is TGTGCCTCCGGGGGGGTAGACTCCTACGAGCAGTACTTC. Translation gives CASGGVDSYEQYF.

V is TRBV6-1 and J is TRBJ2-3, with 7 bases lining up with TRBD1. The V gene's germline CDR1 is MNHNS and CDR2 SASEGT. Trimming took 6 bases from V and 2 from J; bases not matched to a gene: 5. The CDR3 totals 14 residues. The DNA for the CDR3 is TGTGCCAGCAGACTACAGGGGTCCACAGATACGCAGTATTTT. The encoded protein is CASRLQGSTDTQYF.

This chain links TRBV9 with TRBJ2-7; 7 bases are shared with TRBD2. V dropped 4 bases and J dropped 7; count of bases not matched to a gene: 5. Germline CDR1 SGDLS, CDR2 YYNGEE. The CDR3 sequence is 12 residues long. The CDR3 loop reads CASSPGGLEQYF. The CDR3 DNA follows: TGTGCCAGCAGCCCGGGGGGTCTGGAGCAGTACTTC.

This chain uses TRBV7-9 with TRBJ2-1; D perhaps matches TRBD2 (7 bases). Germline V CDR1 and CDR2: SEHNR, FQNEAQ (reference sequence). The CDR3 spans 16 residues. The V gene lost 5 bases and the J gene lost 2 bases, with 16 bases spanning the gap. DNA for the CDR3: TGTGCCAGCAGCGGTAGTGGGGGGGCTCCCTACAATGAGCAGTTCTTC. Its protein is CASSGSGGAPYNEQFF.

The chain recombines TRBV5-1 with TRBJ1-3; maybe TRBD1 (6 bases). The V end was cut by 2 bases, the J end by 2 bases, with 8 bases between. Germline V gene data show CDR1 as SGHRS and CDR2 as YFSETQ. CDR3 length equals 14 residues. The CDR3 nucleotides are TGCGCCAGCAGCTTCGGGACACCTGGAAACACCATATATTTT. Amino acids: CASSFGTPGNTIYF. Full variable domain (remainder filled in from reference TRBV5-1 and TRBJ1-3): KAGVTQTPRYLIKTRGQQVTLSCSPISGHRSVSWYQQTPGQGLQFLFEYFSETQRNKGNFPGRFSGRQFSNSRSEMNVSTLELGDSALYLCASSFGTPGNTIYFGEGSWLTVV.